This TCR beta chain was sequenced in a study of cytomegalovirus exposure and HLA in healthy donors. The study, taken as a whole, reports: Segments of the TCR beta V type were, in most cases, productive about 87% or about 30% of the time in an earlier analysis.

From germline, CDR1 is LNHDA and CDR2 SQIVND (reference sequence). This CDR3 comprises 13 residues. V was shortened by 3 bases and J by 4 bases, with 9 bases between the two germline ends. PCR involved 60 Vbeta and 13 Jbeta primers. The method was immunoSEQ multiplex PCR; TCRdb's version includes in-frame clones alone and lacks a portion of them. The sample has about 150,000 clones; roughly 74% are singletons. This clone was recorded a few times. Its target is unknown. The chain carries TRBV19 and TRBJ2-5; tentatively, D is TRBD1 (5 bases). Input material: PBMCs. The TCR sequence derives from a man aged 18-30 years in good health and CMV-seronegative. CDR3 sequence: CASSISGSETQYF. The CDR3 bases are TGTGCCAGTAGTATTTCAGGGTCAGAGACCCAGTACTTC.